This T cell receptor (beta chain) was captured in a study of T cells after posttransplantation cyclophosphamide. Study-level results: After PTCy, TRB diversity resembled that of CNI/methotrexate controls. Donor CD8+ memory clones often dominated recipient blood repertoires at later times. Skin or GI-infiltrating T cells shared few TRB sequences with blood.

The CDR3 length is 15 residues. Germline CDR1 and CDR2: SGHKS and YYEKEE (reference sequence). Trimming stripped 5 bases from V and 0 bases from J, with 12 bases between. This clone was picked up many times. Its antigen is unidentified. The related graft donor's blood sample was taken on the day of bone marrow donation. Assay used: immunoSEQ multiplex PCR; TCRdb lists only in-frame clones, some missing. The sample holds approximately 27,000 clones, and no clone turns up only once. V is TRBV5-5 and J is TRBJ1-3; maybe TRBD1 (5 bases). Sequencing used PBMCs. The receptor was isolated from a man aged 50 to 59 in good health, CMV-negative, and a related stem cell transplant donor. CDR3 sequence (DNA): TGTGCCAGCAGTCGGGACTCAAACTCTGGAAACACCATATATTTT. Its translation is CASSRDSNSGNTIYF.